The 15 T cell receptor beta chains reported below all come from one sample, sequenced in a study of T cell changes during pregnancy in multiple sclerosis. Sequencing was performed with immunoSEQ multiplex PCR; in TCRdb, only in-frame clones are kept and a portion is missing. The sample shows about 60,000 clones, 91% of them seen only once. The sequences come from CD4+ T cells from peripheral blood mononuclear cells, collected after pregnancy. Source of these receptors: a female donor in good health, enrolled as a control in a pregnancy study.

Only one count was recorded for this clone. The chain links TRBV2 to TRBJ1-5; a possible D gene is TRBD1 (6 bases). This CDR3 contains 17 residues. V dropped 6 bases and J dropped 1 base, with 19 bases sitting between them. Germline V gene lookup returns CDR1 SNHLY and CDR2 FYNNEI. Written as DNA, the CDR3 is TGTGCCAGCAGGGCCATGACAGGCCGTACAAGCAATCAGCCCCAGCATTTT. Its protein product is CASRAMTGRTSNQPQHF.

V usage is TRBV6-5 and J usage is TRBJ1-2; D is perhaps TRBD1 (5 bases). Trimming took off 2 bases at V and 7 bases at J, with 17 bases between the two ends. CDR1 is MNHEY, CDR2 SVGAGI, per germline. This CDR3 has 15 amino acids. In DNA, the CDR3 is TGTGCCAGCAGTTACCCAGGGCCATACGGGGGTGGCTACACCTTC. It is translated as CASSYPGPYGGGYTF.

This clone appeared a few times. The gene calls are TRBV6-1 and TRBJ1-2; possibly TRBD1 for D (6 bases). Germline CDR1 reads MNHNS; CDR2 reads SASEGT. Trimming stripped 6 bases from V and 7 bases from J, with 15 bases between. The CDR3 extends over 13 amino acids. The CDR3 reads CASRENREGGYTF. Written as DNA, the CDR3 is TGTGCCAGCAGGGAAAACAGGGAGGGTGGCTACACCTTC.

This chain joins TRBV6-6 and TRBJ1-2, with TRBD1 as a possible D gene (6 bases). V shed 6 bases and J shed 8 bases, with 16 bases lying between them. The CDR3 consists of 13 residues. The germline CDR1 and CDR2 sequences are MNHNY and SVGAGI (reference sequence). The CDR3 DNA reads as TGTGCCAGCAGCCCCGGGGGGGCTGGCGGCTACACCTTC. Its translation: CASSPGGAGGYTF.

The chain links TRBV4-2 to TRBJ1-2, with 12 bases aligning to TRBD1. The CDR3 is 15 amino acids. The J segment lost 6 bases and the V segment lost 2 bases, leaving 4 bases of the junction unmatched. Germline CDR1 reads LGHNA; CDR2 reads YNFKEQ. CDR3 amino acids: CASSQPGQGANGYTF. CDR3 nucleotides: TGTGCCAGCAGCCAACCGGGACAGGGGGCGAATGGCTACACCTTC.

The CDR3 here is CASSSSITGGWGEKLFF. In DNA form, the CDR3 reads TGCGCCAGCAGCTCCAGTATAACAGGGGGCTGGGGTGAAAAACTGTTTTTT. The V and J genes are TRBV5-1 and TRBJ1-4; 9 nucleotides agree with TRBD1. This CDR3 comprises 17 residues. Germline V gene sequence: CDR1 SGHRS, CDR2 YFSETQ. The ends lost 3 bases at V and 7 bases at J; junction bases unmatched: 13.

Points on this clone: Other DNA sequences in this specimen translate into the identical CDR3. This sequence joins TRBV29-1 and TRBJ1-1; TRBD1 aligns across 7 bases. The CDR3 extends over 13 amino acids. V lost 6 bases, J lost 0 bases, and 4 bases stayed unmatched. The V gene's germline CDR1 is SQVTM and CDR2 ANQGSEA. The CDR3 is CSVRGLMNTEAFF. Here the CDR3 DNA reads TGCAGCGTGAGGGGGCTCATGAACACTGAAGCTTTCTTT.

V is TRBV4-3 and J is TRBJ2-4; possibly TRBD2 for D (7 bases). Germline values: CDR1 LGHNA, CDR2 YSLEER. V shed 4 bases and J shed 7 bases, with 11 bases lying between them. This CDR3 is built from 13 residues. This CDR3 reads CASSPGGSNIQYF. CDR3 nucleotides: TGCGCCAGCAGCCCGGGGGGCAGCAACATTCAGTACTTC.

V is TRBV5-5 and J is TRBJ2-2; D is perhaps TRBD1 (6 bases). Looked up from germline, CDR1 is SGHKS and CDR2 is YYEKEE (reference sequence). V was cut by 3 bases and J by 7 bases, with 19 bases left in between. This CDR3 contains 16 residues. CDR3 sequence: CASSSRTDKTYGELFF. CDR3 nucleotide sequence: TGTGCCAGCAGCTCTAGGACAGATAAGACCTACGGGGAGCTGTTTTTT.

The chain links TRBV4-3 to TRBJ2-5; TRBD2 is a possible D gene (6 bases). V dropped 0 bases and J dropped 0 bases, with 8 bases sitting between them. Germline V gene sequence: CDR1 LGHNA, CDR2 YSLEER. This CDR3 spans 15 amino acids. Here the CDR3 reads CASSQERGNQETQYF. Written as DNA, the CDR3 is TGCGCCAGCAGCCAAGAACGGGGGAACCAAGAGACCCAGTACTTC.

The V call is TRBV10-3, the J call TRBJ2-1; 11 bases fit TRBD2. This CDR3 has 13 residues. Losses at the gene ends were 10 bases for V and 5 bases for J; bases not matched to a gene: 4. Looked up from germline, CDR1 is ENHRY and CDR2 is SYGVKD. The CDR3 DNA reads TGTGCCACCGGGACTAGCGGAGACAATGAGCAGTTCTTC. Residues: CATGTSGDNEQFF.

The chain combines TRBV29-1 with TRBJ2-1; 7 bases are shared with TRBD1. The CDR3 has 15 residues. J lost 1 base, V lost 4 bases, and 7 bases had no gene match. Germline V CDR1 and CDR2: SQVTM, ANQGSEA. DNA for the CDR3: TGCAGCGTTGTCCCAAGGACAGGTTCCTACAATGAGCAGTTCTTC. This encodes CSVVPRTGSYNEQFF.

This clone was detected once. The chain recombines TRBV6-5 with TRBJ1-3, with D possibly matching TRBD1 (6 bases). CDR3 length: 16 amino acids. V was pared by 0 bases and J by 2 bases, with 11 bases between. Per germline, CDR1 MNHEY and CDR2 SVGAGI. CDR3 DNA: TGTGCCAGCAGTTACTCCCCCCAGGGGACTGGAAACACCATATATTTT. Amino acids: CASSYSPQGTGNTIYF.

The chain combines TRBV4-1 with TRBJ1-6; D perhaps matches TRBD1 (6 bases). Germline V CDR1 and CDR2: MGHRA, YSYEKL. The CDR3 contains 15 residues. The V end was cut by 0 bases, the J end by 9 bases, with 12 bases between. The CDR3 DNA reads TGCGCCAGCAGCCAAGAACAGGGCGTAAGTTCACCCCTCCACTTT. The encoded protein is CASSQEQGVSSPLHF.

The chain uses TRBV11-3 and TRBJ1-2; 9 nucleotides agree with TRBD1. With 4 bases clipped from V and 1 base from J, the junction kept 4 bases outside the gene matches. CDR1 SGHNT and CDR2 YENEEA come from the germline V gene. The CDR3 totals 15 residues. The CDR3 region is CASSSGTGRNYGYTF. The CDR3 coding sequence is TGTGCCAGCAGCTCCGGGACAGGGCGTAACTATGGCTACACCTTC.